A single sample is the source of the 18 T cell receptor beta chains below, sequenced in a study of tumor and adjacent non-tumor tissue in lung cancer. RNA was extracted from bulk tissue without any cell sorting. A modified ARM-PCR protocol with three rounds of nested PCR amplified TCRbeta. TCRdb redid the calling of the multiplex PCR reads with MiXCR, one entry per CDR3 protein. The data contain approximately 76,000 distinct CDR3 sequences, approximately 71% of them singletons. The specimen was lung tumor tissue. These TCRs come from a woman between 65 and 79 years old with non-small cell lung cancer.

This clonotype was detected only a few times. This chain uses TRBV5-1 with TRBJ1-5, with 8 bases fitting TRBD1. CDR3 length: 14 residues. With 3 bases clipped from V and 2 bases from J, the junction kept 1 base outside the gene matches. CDR1 is SGHRS, CDR2 YFSETQ, per germline. The CDR3 nucleotides are TGCGCCAGCAGCTCGACAGGGGGCAATCAGCCCCAGCATTTT. This sequence encodes CASSSTGGNQPQHF.

V and J are TRBV7-9 and TRBJ2-3; D gene ambiguous. Germline CDR1 reads SEHNR; CDR2 reads FQNEAQ (reference sequence). V shed 5 bases and J shed 6 bases, with 15 bases lying between them. CDR3 size: 14 residues. CDR3 region: CASSPRWEPDTQYF. The CDR3 nucleotides read TGTGCCAGCAGCCCCCGATGGGAACCGGATACGCAGTATTTT.

About this clonotype itself: A much larger clone lies one base from this, so it may be a read error. The chain carries TRBV11-2 and TRBJ2-6; D is unresolved. Trimming cost V 4 bases and J 0 bases, with 7 bases left between them. Germline values: CDR1 SGHAT, CDR2 FQNNGV. CDR3 size: 15 residues. The CDR3 reads CASSSALSGANVLTF. CDR3 bases: TGTGCCAGCAGCTCAGCGCTCTCTGGGGCCAACGTCCTGACTTTC.

This clonotype appeared once. This chain uses TRBV12-3 or TRBV12-4 with TRBJ2-5; D gene ambiguous. The CDR3 has 13 residues. V was cut by 3 bases and J by 2 bases, with 7 bases left in between. The CDR3 is CASSFVPQETQYF. The CDR3 DNA sequence: TGTGCCAGCAGTTTTGTCCCACAAGAGACCCAGTACTTC.

Details on this clonotype: The junction does not match germline at one end; this may be a read error. The chain employs TRBV5-4 and TRBJ2-6; D tentatively reads TRBD1 or TRBD2 (5 bases each). CDR1 and CDR2 from the germline V gene are SGHNT and YYREEE (reference sequence). The CDR3 covers 16 residues. The CDR3 DNA is TGTCCCAGCAGCTTCGACGGGTTGTTGGGGGTCAACGTCCTGACTTTC. Protein: CPSSFDGLLGVNVLTF.

A word on this clonotype: Possible read error: a much larger clone is one base away. The rearrangement joins TRBV5-1 to TRBJ2-1; 8 bases map to TRBD2. Germline lookup yields CDR1 SGHRS and CDR2 YFSETQ. V lost 0 bases and J lost 7; bases outside the gene matches: 15. The CDR3 contains 18 residues. The CDR3 DNA follows: TGCGCCAGCAGCTTGGTCGGTAGCGGGAACCCAACCAGTAATGAGCAGTTCTTC. Protein sequence: CASSLVGSGNPTSNEQFF.

The chain has TRBV29-1 and TRBJ1-2; the D gene is possibly TRBD1 (5 bases). Germline CDR1 SQVTM, CDR2 ANQGSEA. There are 13 residues in the CDR3. V was pared by 7 bases and J by 5 bases, with 17 bases between. CDR3 sequence: CSGMLGTTYGYTF. For the CDR3, the DNA is TGCAGCGGGATGTTAGGGACGACATATGGCTACACCTTC.

The J gene is TRBJ2-1, the V gene TRBV29-1, with TRBD2 matching over 15 bases. The germline gives CDR1 SQVTM, CDR2 ANQGSEA. The CDR3 has 17 residues. The trim removed 4 bases at V and 10 bases at J, leaving 14 bases unmatched. The CDR3 reads CSVVYGDMGLAGGEQFF. For the CDR3, the DNA is TGCAGCGTTGTATACGGTGACATGGGACTAGCGGGAGGCGAGCAGTTCTTC.

For this clonotype: It may be a read error: a sequence one base away is much more abundant. The rearrangement links TRBV5-1 to TRBJ1-2; 7 bases fit TRBD1. There are 13 residues in the CDR3. CDR1 SGHRS and CDR2 YFSETQ come from the germline V gene. The CDR3 spells CASSPGTDYGYIF. DNA of the CDR3: TGCGCCAGCAGCCCCGGGACAGACTATGGCTACATCTTC.

This clonotype turned up a few times. This chain uses TRBV7-9 with TRBJ2-3; no firm D call. Judging by the DNA end, TRBJ1-5 fits better; the J call may be wrong. Germline assignment: CDR1 SEHNR and CDR2 FQNEAQ (reference sequence). The CDR3 has 12 residues. This CDR3 reads CASSLSRDTQHF. The CDR3 DNA sequence: TGTGCCAGCAGCTTAAGTCGCGATACGCAGCATTTT.

J is TRBJ2-3 and V is TRBV7-8, with 8 bases lining up with TRBD2. This CDR3 is built from 17 residues. Germline values: CDR1 SGHVS, CDR2 FQNEAQ. Germline trimming cut 5 bases from V and 1 base from J; bases unmatched to any gene: 11. The CDR3 loop is CASSHDFGREGTDTQYF. The CDR3 region has the DNA TGTGCCAGCAGCCACGACTTCGGGAGGGAGGGCACAGATACGCAGTATTTT.

There are many counts of this clonotype. The genes are TRBV10-2 and TRBJ2-5; unclear D gene. Germline CDR1 WSHSY, CDR2 SAAADI. Trimming shortened V by 2 bases and J by 1 base, and 11 bases separated the two germline ends. The CDR3 sequence is 15 residues long. The CDR3 spells CASSEPSSLQETQYF. CDR3 DNA sequence: TGCGCCAGCAGTGAGCCGAGCTCCCTCCAAGAGACCCAGTACTTC.

To note about this clonotype: This CDR3 is missing its conserved last phenylalanine or tryptophan, likely due to a read error. The J gene is TRBJ2-3, the V gene TRBV20-1; 7 bases are a match to TRBD1. CDR3 length: 13 residues. The germline gives CDR1 DFQATT, CDR2 SNEGSKA (reference sequence). The V segment lost 4 bases and the J segment 3 bases; nucleotides outside the gene matches: 4. The DNA for the CDR3 is TGCAGTGCTAAGACAGGGTGGACAGATACGCAGTATCTT. Protein: CSAKTGWTDTQYL.

A few counts support this clonotype. A read error may explain this, as a much larger clone is one base away. The gene calls are TRBV7-8 and TRBJ1-3; the D is unclear. The V end was cut by 5 bases, the J end by 2 bases, with 16 bases between. The CDR3 is made up of 16 amino acids. The germline V gene has CDR1 SGHVS and CDR2 FQNEAQ. In nucleotides, the CDR3 is TGTGCCAGCAGCCCCCTTTTTATTCCGACTGGAAACACCATATATTTT. Translation: CASSPLFIPTGNTIYF. The full variable domain, in which reference TRBV7-8 and TRBJ1-3 provide the parts outside the CDR3, is GAGVSQSPRYKVAKRGQDVALRCDPISGHVSLFWYQQALGQGPEFLTYFQNEAQLDKSGLPSDRFFAERPEGSVSTLKIQRTQQEDSAVYLCASSPLFIPTGNTIYFGEGSWLTVV.

Of note for this clonotype: A much larger clonotype is one base distant, so this may be a read error. This rearrangement joins TRBV28 to TRBJ1-1; possibly TRBD1 for D (5 bases). The ends were cut back, 8 bases at V and 13 bases at J, with 26 bases in the middle. This CDR3 comprises 14 residues. Germline-derived CDR1 and CDR2 are MDHEN and SYDVKM. The CDR3 spells CASLPGGMSLLGFF. As DNA, the CDR3 is TGTGCCAGCCTCCCGGGGGGTATGAGCCTGTTGGGTTTCTTT.

The chain recombines TRBV10-2 with TRBJ2-7; 8 nucleotides agree with TRBD2. Germline V gene lookup returns CDR1 WSHSY and CDR2 SAAADI. CDR3 length: 14 amino acids. The CDR3 is CVANPGLGCHEQYF. The CDR3 nucleotides are TGCGTGGCCAACCCGGGACTAGGGTGCCACGAGCAGTACTTC.

Of note for this clonotype: At one end the junction does not follow the germline gene, possibly because of a read error. The chain is built from TRBV6-5 and TRBJ1-1, with TRBD1 as a possible D gene (5 bases). Germline V lookup: CDR1 MNHEY, CDR2 SVGAGI. This CDR3 contains 15 residues. This CDR3 reads CASSYSRVLNTEALF. The CDR3 bases are TGTGCCAGCAGTTACTCCAGGGTCCTGAACACTGAAGCCCTCTTT.

This clonotype was seen only once. The chain is built from TRBV29-1 and TRBJ2-5, with 7 nucleotides matching TRBD1. CDR3 length: 14 residues. The germline CDR1 and CDR2 sequences are SQVTM and ANQGSEA. The junction had 7 bases not matched to a gene; V was cut back by 2 bases and J by 4 bases. CDR3 region: CSVEIVGGVETQYF. DNA of the CDR3: TGCAGCGTTGAAATTGTAGGGGGCGTAGAGACCCAGTACTTC.